These 17 T cell receptor beta chains were sequenced from one sample in a study of blood T cell repertoires in COVID-19. Produced via immunoSEQ multiplex PCR; TCRdb's table is partial and in-frame only. The data show 150,000 to 200,000 clones, with under 80% seen just once and about a sixth held by the top ten. The sequenced sample consisted of PBMCs or T cells enriched from blood (not recorded which). The receptor source for this set is a woman aged 50 to 60 with acute COVID-19.

This clone occurred a few times. The rearrangement joins TRBV4-1 to TRBJ1-1; TRBD1 agrees at 8 bases. Germline lookup yields CDR1 MGHRA and CDR2 YSYEKL. There are 17 residues in the CDR3. V trimming: 2 bases; J trimming: 6 bases; junction bases outside the gene matches: 14. The CDR3 nucleotides read TGCGCCAGCAGCCAACCCCCGCGTGGACAGGGTGTTGCTGAAGCTTTCTTT. Protein product: CASSQPPRGQGVAEAFF.

The gene calls are TRBV19 and TRBJ1-4; no reliable D call. V lost 3 bases and J lost 3, with 11 bases in between. This CDR3 comprises 15 residues. The V gene's germline CDR1 is LNHDA and CDR2 SQIVND (reference sequence). CDR3 nucleotides: TGTGCCAGTAGTATGGGTCAGGCCGCTAATGAAAAACTGTTTTTT. Protein sequence: CASSMGQAANEKLFF.

This chain uses TRBV7-6 with TRBJ2-5; 10 positions agree with TRBD2. Germline V gene sequence: CDR1 SGHVS, CDR2 FNYEAQ. Trimming took 1 base from V and 5 from J; bases not matched to a gene: 4. This CDR3 is 15 amino acids long. The CDR3 coding sequence is TGTGCCAGCAGCTTAGTAGCGGGGGGCTCGGAGACCCAGTACTTC. It yields the protein CASSLVAGGSETQYF.

The chain recombines TRBV6-1 with TRBJ2-3; 8 bases map to TRBD2. After removal of 0 bases from V and 0 bases from J, the junction contained 5 bases not matched to a gene. Looked up from germline, CDR1 is MNHNS and CDR2 is SASEGT. CDR3 length equals 17 residues. The CDR3 loop reads CASSEALAGTSTDTQYF. DNA for the CDR3: TGTGCCAGCAGTGAAGCGCTAGCGGGTACTAGCACAGATACGCAGTATTTT.

This sequence joins TRBV19 and TRBJ1-2, with D possibly being TRBD1 (5 bases). Trimming removed 1 base from V and 7 bases from J, with 10 bases in between. The CDR3 runs to 13 residues. Per the germline V gene, CDR1 is LNHDA and CDR2 is SQIVND (reference sequence). CDR3 amino acids: CASSIGTWGGYTF. In DNA, the CDR3 is TGTGCCAGTAGTATAGGGACATGGGGTGGCTACACCTTC.

Only one count was recorded for this clone. The V and J genes are TRBV28 and TRBJ2-1; 8 bases agree with TRBD2. Germline V gives CDR1 MDHEN, CDR2 SYDVKM. This CDR3 region has 18 residues. The ends lost 3 bases at V and 7 bases at J; junction bases unmatched: 17. The CDR3 bases are TGTGCCAGCAGTTTTCTCCCCAGGACTAGCCGCGTCCTGAATGAGCAGTTCTTC. It codes for CASSFLPRTSRVLNEQFF.

V is TRBV12-5 and J is TRBJ2-4, with 9 bases fitting TRBD1. The CDR3 has 20 residues. Germline CDR1 reads LGHNT; CDR2 reads FRNRAP. V lost 6 bases, J lost 1 base, and 19 bases stayed unmatched. The CDR3 sequence is CASGHHGTGHFFGAKNIQYF. In nucleotides, the CDR3 is TGTGCTAGTGGCCATCACGGGACAGGGCACTTTTTTGGGGCCAAAAACATTCAGTACTTC.

This clone was observed a single time. The chain joins TRBV6-2 or TRBV6-3 to TRBJ1-5, with D tentatively TRBD1 (5 bases). The CDR3 extends over 14 amino acids. CDR1 and CDR2 from the germline V gene are MNHEY and SVGEGT. V was shortened by 4 bases and J by 4 bases, with 11 bases between the two germline ends. The CDR3 loop is CASSFDRYNQPQHF. For the CDR3, the DNA is TGTGCCAGCAGTTTCGACAGATATAATCAGCCCCAGCATTTT.

The chain employs TRBV25-1 and TRBJ2-3; 14 positions match TRBD2. The CDR3 length is 17 residues. The V and J ends lost 6 bases and 4 bases, in that order; junction bases with no gene match: 9. Germline-derived CDR1 and CDR2 are MGHDK and SYGVNS. The CDR3 DNA reads TGTGCCAGCAGCTTGGGACTAGCGGGGGTTGTCGCAGATACGCAGTATTTT. It is translated as CASSLGLAGVVADTQYF. The full variable domain, completed using reference TRBV25-1 and TRBJ2-3, is EADIYQTPRYLVIGTGKKITLECSQTMGHDKMYWYQQDPGMELHLIHYSYGVNSTEKGDLSSESTVSRIRTEHFPLTLESARPSHTSQYLCASSLGLAGVVADTQYFGPGTRLTVL.

The rearrangement uses TRBV7-9 and TRBJ2-2; 10 nucleotides align to TRBD2. Per the germline V gene, CDR1 is SEHNR and CDR2 is FQNEAQ (reference sequence). The CDR3 sequence is 17 residues long. Trimming at V came to 5 bases and at J to 3 bases, leaving 9 bases not matched to a gene. CDR3 loop: CASSGGASGGDTGELFF. CDR3 nucleotide sequence: TGTGCCAGCAGCGGAGGGGCTAGCGGGGGAGACACCGGGGAGCTGTTTTTT.

The CDR3 DNA sequence: TGTGCCAGCTCACCCAGCGCAGGGCTTTCATCGGAGCAGTACGTC. It encodes CASSPSAGLSSEQYV. The rearrangement links TRBV18 to TRBJ2-7, with D possibly TRBD1 on 5 matching bases. The CDR3 has 15 residues. Trimming removed 3 bases from V and 7 bases from J, with 19 bases in between. The germline CDR1 and CDR2 sequences are KGHSH and LQKENI.

This sequence joins TRBV5-1 and TRBJ2-7; D may be TRBD2 (6 bases). Germline lookup yields CDR1 SGHRS and CDR2 YFSETQ. With 5 bases removed from V and 6 bases from J, the gap between germline ends came to 15 bases. The CDR3 has 13 residues. The CDR3 DNA sequence: TGCGCCAGCAGTTCTTGGATCGGGGGCGAGCAGTACGTC. Protein sequence: CASSSWIGGEQYV.

This chain's CDR3 is CASTVGGAKTGELFF. CDR3 DNA: TGTGCCAGCACCGTAGGGGGCGCAAAGACCGGGGAGCTGTTTTTT. This chain uses TRBV6-5 with TRBJ2-2; 7 bases agree with TRBD1. Germline V gene sequence: CDR1 MNHEY, CDR2 SVGAGI. The CDR3 runs to 15 residues. The trim removed 7 bases at V and 5 bases at J, leaving 10 bases unmatched.

A few counts support this clone. V and J are TRBV28 and TRBJ1-5; no clear D. The CDR3 totals 15 residues. The germline gives CDR1 MDHEN, CDR2 SYDVKM. Deletions cut 3 bases from V and 1 base from J, with 10 bases between. The CDR3 coding sequence is TGTGCCAGCAGTTTTTGGGGAGGGAGCAATCAGCCCCAGCATTTT. Protein: CASSFWGGSNQPQHF.

The rearrangement uses TRBV4-3 and TRBJ2-5, with 9 bases aligning to TRBD2. The germline V gene has CDR1 LGHNA and CDR2 YSLEER. The V gene end was trimmed by 4 bases and the J gene end by 5 bases; junction bases not matched to a gene: 5. The CDR3 consists of 14 residues. In DNA, the CDR3 is TGCGCCAGCAGCCCCAATAGCGGGGGTGAGACCCAGTACTTC. This sequence encodes CASSPNSGGETQYF.

There are a few counts of this clone. The V and J genes are TRBV28 and TRBJ1-2; TRBD1 aligns across 10 bases. The CDR3 contains 14 residues. Unmatched junction bases numbered 7, after V lost 8 bases and J lost 4 bases. Germline values: CDR1 MDHEN, CDR2 SYDVKM. CDR3 DNA sequence: TGTGCCAGCGTTCGGACAGGGGGAGTCTATGGCTACACCTTC. It is translated as CASVRTGGVYGYTF.

In this sample, this clone turned up many times. The chain recombines TRBV3-1 (or the pseudogene TRBV3-2) with TRBJ2-2, with a weak D call TRBD1 (6 bases). V was trimmed by 5 bases and J by 6 bases, leaving 10 bases between them. The CDR3 totals 13 residues. Germline loops: CDR1 LGHDT, CDR2 YNNKEL (reference sequence). DNA for the CDR3: TGTGCCAGCAGCACAGGGTGGGCCGGGGAGCTGTTTTTT. This gives the protein CASSTGWAGELFF.